This T cell receptor beta chain came from a study of blood T cell repertoires in COVID-19 (TCRdb year 2020). About the study as a whole: The collaborator samples originated in the United States, Italy and Spain and spanned the acute and convalescent phases of COVID-19. The prospective study material was composed of cDNA or gDNA derived from T cells, B-cell-depleted T cells, or PBMCs. Deeply sampled blood TCRbeta repertoires from subjects exposed to, actively infected with, or recovered from COVID-19 were included in the dataset. The repertoires were made available in a free public database intended to serve as a resource for research on the immune response to SARS-CoV-2. Samples came from the ongoing ImmuneRACE study (first 160 participants) plus 1,254 subjects from 6 global collaborators. A de-identified subject ID, COVID-19 status, age in years and sex were almost always included in the sample metadata. HLA class I and class II types, where available, came from metadata supplied by the sample provider rather than from assay-based typing. Paper-wide results and their limitations: The amount of clinical and demographic metadata varied by source and participant and was provided uncurated.

A remark on this clone: Its antigen remains undetermined. No qualities accompany the bases; no much larger clone lies one base away.

The immunoSEQ Assay, a bias-controlled multiplex PCR, was used to amplify TCRbeta CDR3 regions from genomic DNA. The authors' pipeline ran thus. The number of nucleated cells in each sample was estimated by amplification of reference gene primers within the assay. Sequence reads were collapsed and filtered to measure the absolute abundance of every unique TCRbeta CDR3 rearrangement. For each sample, productive Simpson clonality was calculated as the square root of Simpson's diversity index across productive rearrangements. TCRdb limited this immuneACCESS table to in-frame rearrangements with V and J called. A share of clones is missing; checked studies link under half to unresolved V genes, and the rest is unexplained. V, J and clone size derive from that table, while D and trimming were established from the DNA sequence. For this sample there are tens of thousands of clones; roughly 86% appear just once. The ten largest account for about a fifth of the sample.

From a lookup of the germline V gene, CDR1 and CDR2 are MDHEN and SYDVKM. The cysteine opens and the phenylalanine closes a CDR3 of 18 amino acids. The sequence is cut down to CDR3 DNA, 54 bases in frame from base 1. V is cut back by 5 bases and J by 2 bases, with 17 bases in the junction unmatched. Collaborating institutions collected whole blood in K2EDTA tubes following their own protocols. For TCRbeta analysis, collaborators shipped samples as frozen whole blood, isolated PBMCs, or DNA extracted from either of those sample types. This clonotype originated in a human donor in a cohort sampled during active COVID-19. Sequencing input: peripheral blood. The chain is encoded by TRBV28 joined to TRBJ1-2, with 7 central nucleotides matching TRBD1. The DNA sequence is as follows: TGTGCCAGCAGTCCATGGGAAGGGCAGGGGGTGCAGAACTATGGCTACACCTTC. The resulting protein is CASSPWEGQGVQNYGYTF.